This T cell receptor beta chain was recorded in a study of beta chain features in type 1 diabetes. Of note for this clone: The antigen is not known.

The study's findings and limits: In comparison with healthy donors, patients had naive, central memory and Treg TCRB repertoires that appeared more similar. Using cDNA template may skew counts toward highly expressing activated cells. Any HLA effect on TCRB rearrangement was left unresolved by small sub-analyses. There was a moderate but significant shortening of TCRB CDR3s in all four CD4+ subsets of Type 1 diabetes patients.

CDR1 is SEHNR and CDR2 is FQNEAQ in the germline V gene (reference sequence). V lost 2 bases to trimming and J lost 8 bases; unmatched junction nucleotides: 6. The CDR3 covers 15 residues. The sequenced template was cDNA made from the entire isolated RNA. TCRdb's copy holds only in-frame clones and misses some; the assay was immunoSEQ multiplex PCR. Here the sample spans 450,000 to 550,000 clones, 30% being singletons. This chain links TRBV7-9 with TRBJ2-1; 10 nucleotides align to TRBD2. Sequenced: naive CD4+ T cells from blood. The receptor's source is a young man in good health. Written as DNA, the CDR3 is TGTGCCAGCAGCTTACTAGCGGGAGTTATTGATGAGCAGTTCTTC. Encoded protein: CASSLLAGVIDEQFF.